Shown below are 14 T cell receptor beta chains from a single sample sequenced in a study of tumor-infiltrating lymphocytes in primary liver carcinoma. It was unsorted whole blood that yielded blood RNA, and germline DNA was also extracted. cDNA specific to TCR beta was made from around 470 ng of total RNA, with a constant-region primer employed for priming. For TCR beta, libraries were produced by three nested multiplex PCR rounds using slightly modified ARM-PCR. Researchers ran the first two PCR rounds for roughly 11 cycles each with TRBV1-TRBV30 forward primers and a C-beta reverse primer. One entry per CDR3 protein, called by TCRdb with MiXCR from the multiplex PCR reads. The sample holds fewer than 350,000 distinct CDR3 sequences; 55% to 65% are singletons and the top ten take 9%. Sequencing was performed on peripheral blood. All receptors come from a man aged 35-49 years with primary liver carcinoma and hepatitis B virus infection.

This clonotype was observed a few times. CDR3 bases: TGCGCCAGCAGCTTGGGAGGGGGCAGGGCTTACGGAAATGAAGCTTTCTTT. Translation: CASSLGGGRAYGNEAFF. The chain combines TRBV5-1 with TRBJ1-1; 7 nucleotides agree with TRBD1. The CDR3 is 17 residues long. The V and J ends lost 0 bases and 7 bases, in that order; junction bases with no gene match: 15. Germline CDR1 is SGHRS and CDR2 is YFSETQ.

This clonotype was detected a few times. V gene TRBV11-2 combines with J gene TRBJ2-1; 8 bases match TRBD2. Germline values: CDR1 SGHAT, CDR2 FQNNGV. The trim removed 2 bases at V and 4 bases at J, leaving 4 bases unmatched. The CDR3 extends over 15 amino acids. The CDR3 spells CASSLSTSEYNEQFF. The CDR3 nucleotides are TGTGCCAGCAGCTTATCGACTAGCGAGTACAATGAGCAGTTCTTC.

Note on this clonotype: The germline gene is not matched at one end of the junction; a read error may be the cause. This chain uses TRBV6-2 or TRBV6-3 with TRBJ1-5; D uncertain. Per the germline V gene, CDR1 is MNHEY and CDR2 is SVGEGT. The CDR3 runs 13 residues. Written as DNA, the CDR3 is TGTGCCAGCATTCGGACTGGGAATCAGCCCCAGCATTTC. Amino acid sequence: CASIRTGNQPQHF.

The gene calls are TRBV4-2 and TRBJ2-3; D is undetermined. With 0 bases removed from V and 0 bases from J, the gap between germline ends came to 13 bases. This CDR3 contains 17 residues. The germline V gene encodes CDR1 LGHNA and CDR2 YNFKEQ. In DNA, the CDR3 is TGTGCCAGCAGCCAAGATAATGGGGAATCTAGCACAGATACGCAGTATTTT. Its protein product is CASSQDNGESSTDTQYF.

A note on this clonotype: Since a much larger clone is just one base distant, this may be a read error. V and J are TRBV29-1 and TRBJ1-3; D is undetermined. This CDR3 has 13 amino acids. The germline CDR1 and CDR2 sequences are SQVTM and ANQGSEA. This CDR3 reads CSAEVGREFTIYF. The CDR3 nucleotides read TGCAGCGCTGAAGTGGGCCGGGAATTCACCATATATTTT. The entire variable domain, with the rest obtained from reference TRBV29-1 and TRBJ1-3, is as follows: SAVISQKPSRDICQRGTSLTIQCQVDSQVTMMFWYRQQPGQSLTLIATANQGSEATYESGFVIDKFPISRPNLTFSTLTVSNMSPEDSSIYLCSAEVGREFTIYFGEGSWLTVV.

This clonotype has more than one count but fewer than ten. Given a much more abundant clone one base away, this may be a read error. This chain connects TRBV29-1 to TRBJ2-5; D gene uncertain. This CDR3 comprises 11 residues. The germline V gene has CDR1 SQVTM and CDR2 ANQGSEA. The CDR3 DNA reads TGCAGCGTTGAAAGCTTGGAGATCCAGTACTTC. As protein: CSVESLEIQYF.

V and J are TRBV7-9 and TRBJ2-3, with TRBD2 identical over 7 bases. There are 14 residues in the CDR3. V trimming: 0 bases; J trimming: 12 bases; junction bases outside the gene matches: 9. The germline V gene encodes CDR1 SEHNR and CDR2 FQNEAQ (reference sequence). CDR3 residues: CASSLAASGIPQYF. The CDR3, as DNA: TGTGCCAGCAGCTTAGCGGCTAGCGGCATTCCTCAGTATTTT.

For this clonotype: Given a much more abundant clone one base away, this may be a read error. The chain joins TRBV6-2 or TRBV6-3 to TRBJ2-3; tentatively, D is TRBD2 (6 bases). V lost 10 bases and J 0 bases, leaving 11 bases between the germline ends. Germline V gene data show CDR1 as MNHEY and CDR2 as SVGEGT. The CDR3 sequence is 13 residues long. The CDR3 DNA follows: TGTGCCACCCGGCGGGATAGCACAGATACGCAGTATTTT. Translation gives CATRRDSTDTQYF.

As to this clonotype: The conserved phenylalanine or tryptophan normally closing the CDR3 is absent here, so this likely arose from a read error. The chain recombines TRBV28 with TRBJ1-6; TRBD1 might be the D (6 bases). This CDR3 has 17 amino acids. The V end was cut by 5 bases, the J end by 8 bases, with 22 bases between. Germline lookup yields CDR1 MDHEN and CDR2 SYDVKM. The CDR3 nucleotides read TGTGCCAGCAGTCCTTTAACAGGGAATAGTGGTGATTCACCCCTCCACTCT. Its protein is CASSPLTGNSGDSPLHS.

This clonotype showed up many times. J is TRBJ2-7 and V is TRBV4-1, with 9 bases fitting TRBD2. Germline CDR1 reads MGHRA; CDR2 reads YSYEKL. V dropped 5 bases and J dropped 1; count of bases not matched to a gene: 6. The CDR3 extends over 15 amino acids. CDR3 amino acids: CASSMRLAESYEQYF. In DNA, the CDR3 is TGCGCCAGCAGCATGCGACTAGCGGAATCCTACGAGCAGTACTTC.

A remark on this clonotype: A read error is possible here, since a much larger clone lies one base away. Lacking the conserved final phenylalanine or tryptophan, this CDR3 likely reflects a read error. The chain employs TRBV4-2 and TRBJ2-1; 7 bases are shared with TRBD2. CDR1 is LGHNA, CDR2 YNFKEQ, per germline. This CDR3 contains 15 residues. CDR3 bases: TGCGCCAGCAGCCAAGATCGGGAGGTTGGCGATGAGCAGTTCTCC. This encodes CASSQDREVGDEQFS.

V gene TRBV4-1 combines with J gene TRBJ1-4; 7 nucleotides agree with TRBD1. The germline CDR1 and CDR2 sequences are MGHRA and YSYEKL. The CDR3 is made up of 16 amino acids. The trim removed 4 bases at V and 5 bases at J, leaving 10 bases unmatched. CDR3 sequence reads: CASSLRQGSENEKLFF. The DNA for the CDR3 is TGCGCCAGCAGCCTACGACAGGGTTCGGAGAATGAAAAACTGTTTTTT.

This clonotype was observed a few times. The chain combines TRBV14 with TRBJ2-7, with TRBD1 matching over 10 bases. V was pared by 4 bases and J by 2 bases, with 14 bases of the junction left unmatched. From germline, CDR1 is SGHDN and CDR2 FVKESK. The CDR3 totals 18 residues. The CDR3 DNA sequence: TGTGCCAGCAGCCCCTTGGCTAGAGGACAGGGGGTCCCCTACGAGCAGTACTTC. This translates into CASSPLARGQGVPYEQYF.

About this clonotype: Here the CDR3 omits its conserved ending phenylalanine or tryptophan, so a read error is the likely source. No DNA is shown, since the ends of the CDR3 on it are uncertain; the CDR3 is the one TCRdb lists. This chain's CDR3 is CASSYSNEREGERGKYI. The chain has TRBV6-6 and TRBJ2-7; the D call of TRBD2 is as the table states it, not checked on the DNA. The V gene's germline CDR1 is MNHNY and CDR2 SVGAGI (reference sequence). The CDR3 sequence runs 17 residues, both termini included.